A selection of T cell receptor beta chains follows, all from one sample in a study of Graves' ophthalmopathy and Graves' hyperthyroidism. Using its own MiXCR run on the multiplex PCR reads, TCRdb lists one record per CDR3 protein. The sample consists of around 1.1 million distinct CDR3 sequences, 35% to 45% of them appearing once. The sample comprised peripheral blood or thyroid tissue (not recorded which). Receptors originate from an adult man with Graves' hyperthyroidism. Each CDR3 is given with its conserved first and last residue. D genes are given only for firm matches. Clone size appears in some rows only: once, few, many, or a class for an expanded clone.

TRBV7-3	TRBJ2-2	TRBD2	.	TGTGCCGGCAGCCCAGGACTAGCGGGAGTAGCGAACACCGGGGAGCTGTTTTTT	CAGSPGLAGVANTGELFF
TRBV4-3	TRBJ2-7	.	few	TGCGCCAGCAGCCAAGTGGTGGGAATCGGCGAGCAGTACTTC	CASSQVVGIGEQYF
TRBV7-3	TRBJ1-4	.	.	TGTGCCAGCAGGCTCGGACAGCTCGGAGGTGCCGGTGAAAAACTGTTTTTT	CASRLGQLGGAGEKLFF
TRBV15	TRBJ2-7	.	many	TGTGCGACCCAGGCAGATAGCTCCTACGAGCAGTACTTC	CATQADSSYEQYF
TRBV7-9	TRBJ2-5	.	few	TGTGCCAGCAGCTTAGTTCCGGGAGCGGGAGAGACCCAGTACTTC	CASSLVPGAGETQYF
TRBV10-3	TRBJ2-5	.	.	TGTGCCACTAACGCGAGATTCGGACAAGCTCAAGAGACCCAGTACTTC	CATNARFGQAQETQYF
TRBV5-1	TRBJ2-5	TRBD1	many	TGCGCCAGCAGGCCCACTATCAATAACAGGGGCCAAGAGACCCAGTACTTC	CASRPTINNRGQETQYF
TRBV28	TRBJ1-4	TRBD1	few	TGTGCCAGTTCAGGGGGCTATGAAAAACTGTTTTTT	CASSGGYEKLFF
TRBV29-1	TRBJ1-2	TRBD1	.	TGCAGCGCAAGGACAGGGGAAAACTATGGCTACACCTTC	CSARTGENYGYTF
TRBV10-2	TRBJ2-7	.	.	TGCGCCAGCAGTGAGTCGGGGCCGAACGAGCAGTACTTC	CASSESGPNEQYF
TRBV7-8	TRBJ2-5	TRBD1	.	TGTGCCAGCAGTTTTAAAGGGACAGGGGAAGAGACCCAGTACTTC	CASSFKGTGEETQYF
TRBV12-3/TRBV12-4	TRBJ1-2	.	few	TGTGCCAGCAGTTCCGAATTGCTTCCCACCTTC	CASSSELLPTF
TRBV4-3	TRBJ1-1	.	few	.	CASSQDFGAGEAFF
TRBV7-2	TRBJ1-2	TRBD1	many	TGTGCCAGCAGCTTATTGGGACAGGGGGCGGGTGGCTACACCTTC	CASSLLGQGAGGYTF
TRBV10-2	TRBJ2-2	TRBD1	.	TGCGCCAGCAGGGGACAGCCGGGGGAGCTGTTTTTT	CASRGQPGELFF
TRBV6-5	TRBJ2-7	.	.	TGTGCCAGCAGTTACTCCCCCAGCGGGACACGAGCCTACGAGCAGTACTTC	CASSYSPSGTRAYEQYF
TRBV10-3	TRBJ1-4	.	.	TGTGCCTCCCGTGACGACAGTTGGGAAAAACTGTTTTTT	CASRDDSWEKLFF